Following are 17 T cell receptor beta chains from one sample sequenced in a study of blood T cell repertoires in COVID-19. Assay used: immunoSEQ multiplex PCR; TCRdb lists only in-frame clones, some missing. There are some 130,000 clones in the sample; approximately 80% occur only once, and roughly 1.9% lies in the top ten. Sequenced input: peripheral blood. These receptors were collected from a man in his 70s with acute or convalescent COVID-19.

The chain is built from TRBV9 and TRBJ2-7; 7 positions match TRBD1. The germline V gene has CDR1 SGDLS and CDR2 YYNGEE. The CDR3 consists of 14 residues. Trimming at V came to 0 bases and at J to 3 bases, leaving 3 bases not matched to a gene. The CDR3 bases are TGTGCCAGCAGCGTAGGACAGGGTAACTACGAGCAGTACTTC. It is translated as CASSVGQGNYEQYF.

This chain connects TRBV7-2 to TRBJ1-1; TRBD1 matches at 9 bases. The CDR3 is 14 amino acids. V shed 5 bases, J shed 4 bases, and the junction held 5 bases outside the gene matches. Germline V lookup: CDR1 SGHTA, CDR2 FQGNSA. The CDR3 nucleotides read TGTGCCAGCAGCCTTGGACAGGGGCGCACTGAAGCTTTCTTT. Its protein product is CASSLGQGRTEAFF.

The CDR3 spells CASSIVLTGGNQPQHF. CDR3 coding DNA: TGTGCCAGTAGTATAGTCTTGACAGGGGGCAATCAGCCCCAGCATTTT. The chain joins TRBV19 to TRBJ1-5, with 8 bases identical to TRBD1. Trimming at V came to 1 base and at J to 2 bases, leaving 4 bases not matched to a gene. The germline V gene encodes CDR1 LNHDA and CDR2 SQIVND (reference sequence). CDR3 size: 16 residues.

The genes are TRBV5-1 and TRBJ1-5; D may be TRBD1 (5 bases). This CDR3 comprises 16 residues. Trimming stripped 0 bases from V and 3 bases from J, with 13 bases between. The germline V gene has CDR1 SGHRS and CDR2 YFSETQ. The CDR3 protein is CASSLDGQGPNQPQHF. CDR3 in DNA: TGCGCCAGCAGCTTGGATGGGCAGGGCCCCAATCAGCCCCAGCATTTT.

The chain couples TRBV29-1 to TRBJ1-5, with 7 bases identical to TRBD1. The CDR3 covers 12 residues. CDR1 is SQVTM, CDR2 ANQGSEA, per germline. The junction had 2 bases not matched to a gene; V was cut back by 4 bases and J by 5 bases. CDR3 sequence: CSVGQGDQPQHF. The DNA of the CDR3 is TGCAGCGTTGGACAGGGAGATCAGCCCCAGCATTTT.

The gene calls are TRBV24-1 and TRBJ2-6, with D maybe TRBD2 (6 bases). CDR3 length: 12 amino acids. Germline V gene lookup returns CDR1 KGHDR and CDR2 SFDVKD. V lost 12 bases, J lost 2 bases, and 7 bases lay in between. The CDR3 bases are TGTGCCGCGGGAACTGGGGCCAACGTCCTGACTTTC. Protein product: CAAGTGANVLTF.

V usage is TRBV2 and J usage is TRBJ2-5; D perhaps matches TRBD2 (5 bases). The CDR3 runs 15 residues. Germline V gene sequence: CDR1 SNHLY, CDR2 FYNNEI. Trimming left V 6 bases short and J 3 bases short, with 17 bases between. The DNA for the CDR3 is TGTGCCAGCAGGGGAGTCGGGATAGGAGAAGAGACCCAGTACTTC. The encoded protein is CASRGVGIGEETQYF.

The V gene is TRBV6-5, the J gene TRBJ1-4, with 8 bases lining up with TRBD1. Per germline, CDR1 MNHEY and CDR2 SVGAGI. The J segment lost 8 bases and the V segment lost 5 bases, leaving 10 bases of the junction unmatched. The CDR3 has 15 residues. This CDR3 is CASSRLQGVGEKLFF. In DNA form, the CDR3 reads TGTGCCAGCAGTCGACTACAGGGGGTGGGAGAAAAACTGTTTTTT.

CDR3 residues: CASSTPRRGAMPNGYTF. The DNA for the CDR3 is TGTGCCAGTAGTACCCCCAGACGGGGGGCTATGCCTAATGGCTACACCTTC. The rearrangement uses TRBV19 and TRBJ1-2; TRBD1 is a possible D gene (6 bases). V was clipped by 4 bases and J by 6 bases, with 24 bases between them. In germline, CDR1 is LNHDA, CDR2 SQIVND (reference sequence). The CDR3 runs to 17 residues.

V is TRBV5-8 and J is TRBJ1-3; D not resolved. CDR1 SGHTS and CDR2 YDEGEE come from the germline V gene. CDR3 size: 12 residues. V shed 0 bases and J shed 6 bases, with 4 bases lying between them. The CDR3 nucleotides read TGTGCCAGCAGCTTGGTCGTAAACACCATATATTTT. The encoded protein is CASSLVVNTIYF.

This clone has only a few counts. The chain joins TRBV19 to TRBJ2-2, with D perhaps matching TRBD1 (6 bases). Trimming cost V 1 base and J 4 bases, with 16 bases left between them. The germline V gene encodes CDR1 LNHDA and CDR2 SQIVND (reference sequence). The CDR3 has 17 amino acids. CDR3 DNA: TGTGCCAGTAGTATAGTGACAGGTAGACCCCCCACCGGGGAGCTGTTTTTT. Translated, it gives CASSIVTGRPPTGELFF.

The V and J genes are TRBV19 and TRBJ1-6, with 7 nucleotides matching TRBD1. Trimming cost V 5 bases and J 10 bases; bases outside gene matches: 2. The germline V gene has CDR1 LNHDA and CDR2 SQIVND (reference sequence). The CDR3 length is 12 residues. In DNA form, the CDR3 reads TGTGCCAGTAGTGTAGGGGGCTCACCCCTCCACTTT. Translation gives CASSVGGSPLHF.

This clone was seen a few times. This chain joins TRBV6-1 and TRBJ2-2, with 7 nucleotides matching TRBD1. Germline lookup yields CDR1 MNHNS and CDR2 SASEGT. The CDR3 spans 16 residues. With 6 bases clipped from V and 6 bases from J, the junction kept 13 bases outside the gene matches. The CDR3: CASRERDRVRSGELFF. The CDR3 DNA follows: TGTGCCAGCAGGGAAAGAGACAGGGTCAGGTCCGGGGAGCTGTTTTTT.

The rearrangement links TRBV5-1 to TRBJ1-1, with 9 bases aligning to TRBD1. The CDR3 is 15 amino acids. Losses at the gene ends were 0 bases for V and 10 bases for J; bases not matched to a gene: 10. Germline lookup yields CDR1 SGHRS and CDR2 YFSETQ. CDR3 region: CASSLGSRTGEGAFF. As DNA, the CDR3 is TGCGCCAGCAGCTTGGGAAGCCGGACAGGGGAAGGAGCTTTCTTT. Together with reference TRBV5-1 and TRBJ1-1, the CDR3 gives the full variable domain: KAGVTQTPRYLIKTRGQQVTLSCSPISGHRSVSWYQQTPGQGLQFLFEYFSETQRNKGNFPGRFSGRQFSNSRSEMNVSTLELGDSALYLCASSLGSRTGEGAFFGQGTRLTVV.

The gene calls are TRBV2 and TRBJ1-1; D is perhaps TRBD1 (5 bases). This CDR3 region has 14 residues. V was pared by 2 bases and J by 1 base, with 8 bases between. Germline V gene sequence: CDR1 SNHLY, CDR2 FYNNEI. In DNA form, the CDR3 reads TGTGCCAGCAGTGAAATACAGGCGAACACTGAAGCTTTCTTT. Translated, it gives CASSEIQANTEAFF.

CDR3 nucleotides: TGTGCCAGCACGGCAGGGGCACCCTATGGCTACACCTTC. Residues: CASTAGAPYGYTF. J is TRBJ1-2 and V is TRBV6-5; the D gene is possibly TRBD1 (6 bases). Germline CDR1 is MNHEY and CDR2 is SVGAGI. Trimming shortened V by 7 bases and J by 4 bases, and 13 bases separated the two germline ends. The CDR3 loop spans 13 amino acids.

This clone was seen a single time. This rearrangement joins TRBV2 to TRBJ2-1; 7 nucleotides agree with TRBD2. Germline trimming cut 8 bases from V and 8 bases from J; bases unmatched to any gene: 12. This CDR3 spans 14 amino acids. Germline lookup yields CDR1 SNHLY and CDR2 FYNNEI. CDR3 protein: CASSGGRPYDEQFF. DNA of the CDR3: TGTGCCAGCTCCGGGGGGAGACCGTACGATGAGCAGTTCTTC.